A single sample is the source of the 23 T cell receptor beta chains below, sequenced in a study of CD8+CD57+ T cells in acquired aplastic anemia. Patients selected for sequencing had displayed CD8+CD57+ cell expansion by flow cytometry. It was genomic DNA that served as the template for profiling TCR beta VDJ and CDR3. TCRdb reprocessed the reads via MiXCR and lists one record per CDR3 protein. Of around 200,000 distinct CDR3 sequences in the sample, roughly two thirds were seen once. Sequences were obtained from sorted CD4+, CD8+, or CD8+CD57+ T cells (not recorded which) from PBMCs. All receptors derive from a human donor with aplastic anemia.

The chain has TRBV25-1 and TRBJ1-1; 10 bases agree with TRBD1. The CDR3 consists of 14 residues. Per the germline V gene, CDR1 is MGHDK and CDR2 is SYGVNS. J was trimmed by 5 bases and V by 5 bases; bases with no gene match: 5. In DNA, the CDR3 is TGTGCCAGCAGTAAGACAGGGGGCACGACTGAAGCTTTCTTT. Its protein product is CASSKTGGTTEAFF.

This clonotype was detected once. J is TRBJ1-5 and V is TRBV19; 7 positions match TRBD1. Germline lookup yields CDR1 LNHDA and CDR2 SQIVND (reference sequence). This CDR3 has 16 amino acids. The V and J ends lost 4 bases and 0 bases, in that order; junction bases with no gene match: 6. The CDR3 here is CASSNRGLSSNQPQHF. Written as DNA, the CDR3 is TGTGCCAGTAGTAACAGGGGATTAAGTAGCAATCAGCCCCAGCATTTT.

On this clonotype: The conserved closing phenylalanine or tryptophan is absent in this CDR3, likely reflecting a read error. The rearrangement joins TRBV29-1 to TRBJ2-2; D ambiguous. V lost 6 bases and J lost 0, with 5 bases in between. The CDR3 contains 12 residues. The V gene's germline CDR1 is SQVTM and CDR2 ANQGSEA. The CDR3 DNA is TGCAGCGTAGCCGCGAACACCGGGGAGCTGTTTTGT. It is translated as CSVAANTGELFC.

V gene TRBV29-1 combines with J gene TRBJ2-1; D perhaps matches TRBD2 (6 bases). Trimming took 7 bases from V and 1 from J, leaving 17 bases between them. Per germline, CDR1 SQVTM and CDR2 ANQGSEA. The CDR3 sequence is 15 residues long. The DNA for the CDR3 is TGCAGCGGCAAAGGGACTTCTGTATCCTACAATGAGCAGTTCTTC. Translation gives CSGKGTSVSYNEQFF.

The CDR3 region is CAISDGVSSFGYTF. CDR3 coding DNA: TGTGCCATCAGTGACGGGGTGTCTAGTTTCGGCTACACCTTC. V and J are TRBV10-3 and TRBJ1-2; D remains unclear. Germline V CDR1 and CDR2: ENHRY, SYGVKD. Trimming removed 3 bases from V and 8 bases from J, with 16 bases in between. The CDR3 is 14 amino acids.

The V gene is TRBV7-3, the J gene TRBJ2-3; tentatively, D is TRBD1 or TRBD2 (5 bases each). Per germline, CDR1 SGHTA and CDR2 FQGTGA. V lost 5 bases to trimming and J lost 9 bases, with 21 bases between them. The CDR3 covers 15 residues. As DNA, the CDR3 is TGTGCCAGCAGCGAGGGGCCTACCGCAAGCGACACGCAGTATTTT. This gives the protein CASSEGPTASDTQYF.

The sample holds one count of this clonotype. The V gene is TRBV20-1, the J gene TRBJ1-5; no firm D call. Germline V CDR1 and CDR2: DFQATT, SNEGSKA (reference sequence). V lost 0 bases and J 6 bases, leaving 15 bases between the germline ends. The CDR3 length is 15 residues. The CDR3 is CSARDQWGEGQPQHF. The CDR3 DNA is TGCAGTGCTAGAGATCAATGGGGAGAGGGTCAGCCCCAGCATTTT.

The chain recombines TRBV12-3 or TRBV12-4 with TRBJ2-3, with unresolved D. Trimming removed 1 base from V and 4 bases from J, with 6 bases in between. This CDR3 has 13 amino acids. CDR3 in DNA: TGTGCCAGCAGTTTAGAAGGAGCAGATACGCAGTATTTT. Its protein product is CASSLEGADTQYF.

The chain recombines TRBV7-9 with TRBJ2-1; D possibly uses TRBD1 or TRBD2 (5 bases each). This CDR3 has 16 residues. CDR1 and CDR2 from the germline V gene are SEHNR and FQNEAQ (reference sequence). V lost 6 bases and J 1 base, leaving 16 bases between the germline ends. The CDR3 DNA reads TGTGCCAGCAGGCCCGTCCGGGGACGGTCCTACAATGAGCAGTTCTTC. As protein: CASRPVRGRSYNEQFF.

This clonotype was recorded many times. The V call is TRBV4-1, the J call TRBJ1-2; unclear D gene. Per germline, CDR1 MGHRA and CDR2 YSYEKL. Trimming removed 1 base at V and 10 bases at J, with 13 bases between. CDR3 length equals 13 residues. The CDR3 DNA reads TGCGCCAGCAGCCAAGGTGTGGAGGGATCCTACACCTTC. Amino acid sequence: CASSQGVEGSYTF.

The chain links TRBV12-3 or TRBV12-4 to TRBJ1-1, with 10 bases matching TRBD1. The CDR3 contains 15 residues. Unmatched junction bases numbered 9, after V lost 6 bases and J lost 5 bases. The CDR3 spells CASRSRDRGGTEAFF. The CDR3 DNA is TGTGCCAGCAGGTCCCGGGACAGGGGAGGGACTGAAGCTTTCTTT.

The CDR3 DNA reads as TGCGCCAGCAGCTATCACCAGGGGGGCGACTATGGCTACACCTTC. Its protein is CASSYHQGGDYGYTF. The V call is TRBV5-1, the J call TRBJ1-2; 7 nucleotides line up with TRBD1. V gave up 3 bases and J gave up 3 bases; unmatched junction bases: 8. The germline gives CDR1 SGHRS, CDR2 YFSETQ. This CDR3 has 15 amino acids.

The CDR3 coding sequence is TGTGCCATCAGTGAAACGGGGGGGCCGGGTGAGCAGTTCTTC. As protein: CAISETGGPGEQFF. V usage is TRBV10-3 and J usage is TRBJ2-1, with 8 nucleotides matching TRBD2. The CDR3 spans 14 residues. J gave up 9 bases and V 3 bases, and 7 bases lay outside the gene matches. Germline V CDR1 and CDR2: ENHRY, SYGVKD.

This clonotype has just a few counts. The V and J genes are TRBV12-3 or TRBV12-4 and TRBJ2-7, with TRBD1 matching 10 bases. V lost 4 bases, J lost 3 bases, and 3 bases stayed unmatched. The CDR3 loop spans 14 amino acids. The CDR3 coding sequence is TGTGCCAGCAGTTCAAGGGACAGGGGCTACGAGCAGTACTTC. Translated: CASSSRDRGYEQYF.

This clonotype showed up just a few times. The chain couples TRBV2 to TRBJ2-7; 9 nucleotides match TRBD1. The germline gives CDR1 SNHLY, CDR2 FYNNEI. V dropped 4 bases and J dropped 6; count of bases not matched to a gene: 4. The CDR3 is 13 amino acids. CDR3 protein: CASSATGGGEQYF. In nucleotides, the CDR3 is TGTGCCAGCAGTGCTACAGGGGGCGGCGAGCAGTACTTC. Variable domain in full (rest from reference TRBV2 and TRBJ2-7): EPEVTQTPSHQVTQMGQEVILRCVPISNHLYFYWYRQILGQKVEFLVSFYNNEISEKSEIFDDQFSVERPDGSNFTLKIRSTKLEDSAMYFCASSATGGGEQYFGPGTRLTVT.

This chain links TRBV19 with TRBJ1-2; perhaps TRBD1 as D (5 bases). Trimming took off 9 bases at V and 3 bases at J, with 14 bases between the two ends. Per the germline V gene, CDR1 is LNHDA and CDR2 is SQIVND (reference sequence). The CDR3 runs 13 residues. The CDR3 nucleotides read TGTGCCAGCGGCGGGGGGAGCGACTATGGCTACACCTTC. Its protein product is CASGGGSDYGYTF. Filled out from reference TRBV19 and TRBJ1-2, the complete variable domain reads DGGITQSPKYLFRKEGQNVTLSCEQNLNHDAMYWYRQDPGQGLRLIYYSQIVNDFQKGDIAEGYSVSREKKESFPLTVTSAQKNPTAFYLCASGGGSDYGYTFGSGTRLTVV.

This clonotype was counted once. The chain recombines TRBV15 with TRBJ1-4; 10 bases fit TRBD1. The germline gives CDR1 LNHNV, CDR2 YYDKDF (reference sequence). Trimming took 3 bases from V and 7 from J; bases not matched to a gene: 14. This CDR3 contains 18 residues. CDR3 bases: TGTGCCACCAGCAGCTCCAGGTCGGGACAGGGGTTAGGTGAAAAACTGTTTTTT. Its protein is CATSSSRSGQGLGEKLFF.

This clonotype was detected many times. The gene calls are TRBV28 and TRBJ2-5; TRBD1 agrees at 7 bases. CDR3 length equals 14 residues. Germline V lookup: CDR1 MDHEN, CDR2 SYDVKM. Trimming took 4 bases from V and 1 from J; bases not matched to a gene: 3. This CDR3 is CASSSQGTQETQYF. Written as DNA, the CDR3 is TGTGCCAGCAGTTCACAGGGGACCCAAGAGACCCAGTACTTC. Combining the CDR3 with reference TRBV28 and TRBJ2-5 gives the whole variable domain DVKVTQSSRYLVKRTGEKVFLECVQDMDHENMFWYRQDPGLGLRLIYFSYDVKMKEKGDIPEGYSVSREKKERFSLILESASTNQTSMYLCASSSQGTQETQYFGPGTRLLVL.

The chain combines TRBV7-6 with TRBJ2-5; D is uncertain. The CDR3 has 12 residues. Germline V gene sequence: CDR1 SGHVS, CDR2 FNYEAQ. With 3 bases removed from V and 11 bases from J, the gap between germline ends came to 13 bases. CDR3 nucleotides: TGTGCCAGCAGCTTCATCACAGATACGCAGTACTTC. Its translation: CASSFITDTQYF.

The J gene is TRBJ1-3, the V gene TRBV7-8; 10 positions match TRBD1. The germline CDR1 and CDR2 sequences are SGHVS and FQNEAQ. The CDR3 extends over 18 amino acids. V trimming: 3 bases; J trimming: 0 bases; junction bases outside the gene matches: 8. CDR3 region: CASSFSTGGIGSGNTIYF. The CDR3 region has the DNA TGTGCCAGCAGCTTCTCGACAGGGGGCATAGGCTCTGGAAACACCATATATTTT.

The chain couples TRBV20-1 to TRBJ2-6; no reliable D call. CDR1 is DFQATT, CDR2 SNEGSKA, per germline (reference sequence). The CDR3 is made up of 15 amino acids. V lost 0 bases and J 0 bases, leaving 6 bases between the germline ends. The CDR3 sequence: CSARDRNSGANVLTF. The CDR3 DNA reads TGCAGTGCTAGAGATCGAAACTCTGGGGCCAACGTCCTGACTTTC.

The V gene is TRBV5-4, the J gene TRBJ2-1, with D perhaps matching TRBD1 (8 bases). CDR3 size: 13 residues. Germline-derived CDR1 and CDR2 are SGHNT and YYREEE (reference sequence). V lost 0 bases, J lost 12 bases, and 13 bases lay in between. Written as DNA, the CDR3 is TGTGCCAGCAGCTTGGGGGGGGGACAGGCGCAGTTCTTC. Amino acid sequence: CASSLGGGQAQFF.

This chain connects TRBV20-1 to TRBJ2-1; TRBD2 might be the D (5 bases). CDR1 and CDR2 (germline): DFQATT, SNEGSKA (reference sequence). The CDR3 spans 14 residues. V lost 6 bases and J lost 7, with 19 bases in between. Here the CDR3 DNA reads TGCAGTGCCCCACGGGAAGAGTCGGGTAATGAGCAGTTCTTC. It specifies CSAPREESGNEQFF.